A selection of T cell receptor beta chains follows, all from one sample in a study of T cell responses to AZD1222 COVID-19 vaccine. The method was immunoSEQ multiplex PCR; TCRdb's version includes in-frame clones alone and lacks a portion of them. This table holds tens of thousands of clones, around 90% found once. Sequenced here: peripheral blood, sampled on day 0 of AZD1222 vaccination. The receptor source for this set is an adult in good health. The conserved cysteine and the conserved F or W are not part of the CDR3 here.

>TRBV7-2|TRBJ2-2|10
ASSWRGGELF
>TRBV7-2|TRBJ2-3|11
ASSLMGVDTQY
>TRBV11-2|TRBJ2-2|14
ASSLSRTTNTGELF
>TRBV19|TRBJ2-7|12
ASSIDSPAYEQY
>TRBV5-1|TRBJ1-5|12
ASSLGGGPQPQH
>TRBV12-3/TRBV12-4|TRBJ1-1|9
ASTGNTEAF
>TRBV7-8|TRBJ1-4|12
ASSLSARREKLF
>TRBV6-4|TRBJ1-6|11
ASSAVRDSPLH
>TRBV20-1|TRBJ1-4|9
SAEDEEKLF
>TRBV5-4|TRBJ2-7|11
ASSLSTGDEQY
>TRBV11-3|TRBJ2-1|17
ASSSQGSLAGGTYNEQF
>TRBV5-4|TRBJ2-2|11
ASSDSYTGELF
>TRBV7-3|TRBJ2-5|11
ASSRDIAETQY
>TRBV6-6|TRBJ1-5|11
ASSPWDGQPQH